The entry that follows covers one TCR beta chain sequence. Its antigen is not identified. The sample comes from a study of blood T cells in healthy people across ages. Combining a sample-barcoded 5' primer with a J-beta primer mix, a second PCR ran for about 7 to 11 cycles. TCRdb re-called the 5' RACE reads through MiXCR, storing one row per CDR3 protein. The sample yields more than 1,000,000 distinct CDR3 sequences, 20% to 25% seen once. V gave up 2 bases and J gave up 4 bases, with 8 bases separating them. The CDR3 is 14 residues long. Germline V lookup: CDR1 MNHNY, CDR2 SVGAGI (reference sequence). Findings and caveats of the study: The fall in TCR beta diversity per million T cells was roughly linear with age.

It was roughly 10 milliliters of peripheral blood that were drawn from each donor. In each sample, at least 7 million PBMCs were isolated. These data also featured in a second study, about T cells of mothers and their children.

The V gene is TRBV6-6, the J gene TRBJ1-4; D not resolved. The sequenced sample was blood. The clonotype was recovered from a girl between 2 and 10 years old in good health. The CDR3 here is CASSYPDLNEKLFF. In DNA form, the CDR3 reads TGTGCCAGCAGTTACCCGGACCTTAATGAAAAACTGTTTTTT.